The sequence of this TCR beta chain was determined in a study of beta chain features in type 1 diabetes. Study-level points and caveats: cDNA sequencing could over-represent cells with high TCR expression.

This CDR3 is built from 14 residues. Trimming stripped 5 bases from V and 4 bases from J, with 12 bases between. Germline lookup yields CDR1 SGHTA and CDR2 FQGTGA. About this clone itself: What it recognizes is unknown.

cDNA synthesis used the whole RNA isolate, giving expressed TCRB sequences. Sequenced by immunoSEQ multiplex PCR; TCRdb stores in-frame clones only, minus some. The repertoire includes 850,000 to 900,000 clones, roughly a sixth of them detected once, and about 0.02% sits in the top ten. Purity of each sorted population was above 98%. The TCR sequence derives from a woman aged 18-29 years in good health. Sequencing was carried out using naive CD4+ T cells from blood. V is TRBV7-3 and J is TRBJ2-1; D ambiguous. CDR3 sequence: CASSITLTYNEQFF. DNA of the CDR3: TGTGCCAGCAGCATTACCCTGACTTACAATGAGCAGTTCTTC.